This T cell receptor (beta chain) was sequenced during a study of cytomegalovirus exposure and HLA in healthy donors (dated by TCRdb to 2016 to 2017). For context, the study as a whole: An earlier analysis of roughly 630 of the donors reported 250 to 300 Gb of sequence data and 100 million to 130 million unique TCR beta sequences from approximately 180 million T cells. Among the approximately 400 genotyped donors, approximately 82% belonged to the genetic ancestry cluster associated with self-reported Caucasian donors. A few DR-DQ haplotypes were treated as single units for association and clustering because of strong linkage in the cohort. HLA typing included class I and class II loci at four-digit resolution. The study aimed to test whether signatures of past pathogen exposure could be identified by cataloging public T cell receptors. Using immunosequencing, the study profiled T cell repertoires from around 680 subjects and related those repertoires to cytomegalovirus serostatus. An early release that covered 500 to 800 HLA-typed donors contained approximately 320 gigabases of sequencing data and tens of millions of unique TCR sequences. In the later analysis, no new phenotypic data were used to find candidate immune exposures; instead, reliance was placed on TCR beta sequences and their occurrence across donors. Among a few hundred genotyped donors of the cohort, an average of around 240,000 unique TCR beta nucleotide sequences were sequenced per donor, roughly 20% of them non-productive. All discovery cohort repertoires had been generated on a single sequencing platform. An earlier analysis of some 500 of the donors applied high-throughput TCR beta sequencing to assess whether each TCR beta V gene segment acted as functional or pseudogenic. Donor age, sex, ethnicity and CMV serostatus were compiled alongside the repertoire data. Typing coverage varied by locus: about 629-640 donors for A, B, C, DRB1 and DQB1; under 550 for DQA1; approximately 570 for DPA1; 450 to 480 for DPB1. High-throughput TCR immunosequencing, statistical association of individual TCRs with disease status, and machine learning were combined to predict cytomegalovirus infection status. In a later analysis, previously published TCR beta repertoires from fewer than 750 donors were re-analyzed and high-resolution HLA genotyping was added so that TCR occurrence patterns could be studied. A separate validation cohort of approximately 120 different subjects was used in addition to the 666-subject first cohort. A later genetic analysis used genome-wide SNP genotypes for 398 of the 666 donors, treating that subset as a discovery cohort. Broad study findings and their caveats: The study gave a list of about 150 TCR beta chains associated with cytomegalovirus. According to the authors, the approach could potentially be generalized to other disease states and immunological phenotypes. Sequencing depth was assumed to be roughly uniform across donors in the presence/absence analyses, though that assumption may not hold. A cluster of highly shared sequence variants was judged likely to represent a technical artifact of the sequencing pipeline. In an earlier analysis of more than 500 of the donors, most TCR beta V segments appeared in productive rearrangements about 87% or about 30% of the time, broadly matching IMGT annotations. A later analysis found that TCR association rates varied across HLA loci, with DRB1 alleles showing the most associated TCRs and HLA-C alleles the fewest. The classifier was reported to diagnose cytomegalovirus status with high specificity and sensitivity in both the original cohort and the validation cohort. Compared with equally common non-associated chains, HLA-associated TCR beta chains in a later analysis were more clonally expanded and had lower generation probabilities. In a later analysis, most CMV-associated TCR beta chains were found to appear HLA-restricted, with HLA associations seemingly driven largely by CMV exposure. Linkage disequilibrium might explain the correlated functional status among segregating V segments, but an unknown experimental factor could not be excluded. The 87-base-pair reads could not distinguish some IMGT-functional V segments, including TRBV6-2 and TRBV6-3, so those segments were excluded. Specific HLA alleles were associated with about 17,000 TCR beta sequences at a false discovery rate of 0.05 in a later analysis. Across donors, most TCR sequences were observed very rarely, whereas some public TCRs were present in many individuals. Assigning TCR associations to individual alleles was difficult when HLA alleles, especially DR and DQ, strongly co-occurred. A later analysis reported that several top co-occurrence clusters appeared linked to parvovirus B19, influenza, CMV and Epstein-Barr virus. In vitro tests confirmed that a few of the cytomegalovirus-associated TCR beta chains recognize cytomegalovirus antigens. For the cohort, immune exposure information was limited to CMV serostatus. Because counts were too low, 15 to 20 rarely observed V segments, including chromosome 9 orphons, were left out of the earlier analysis of roughly 600 of the donors. Only TCR beta chains were sequenced in this cohort, and the absence of alpha or paired-chain data limited detectable features. Because HLA typing was unavailable for some donors at each locus, only the typed subset was used in association tests. A later genetic analysis associated a missense DCLRE1C variant with V-gene and J-gene trimming of TCR beta chains, and an independent cohort replicated the association. A further reported finding was that TCR beta sequences accurately predicted the HLA-A and HLA-B alleles for most subjects in the first cohort. According to a later genetic analysis, donors in an Asian-associated ancestry cluster had fewer N-insertions in productive TCRs than the roughly 670-donor mean.

The protocol used for the library was the immunoSEQ multiplex PCR assay. The multiplex PCR relied on a mix of 60 forward primers for TCR Vbeta segments and 13 reverse primers for TCR Jbeta segments. The CDR3 region of rearranged TCR beta genes was amplified from genomic DNA with a multiplex PCR assay. On the Illumina HiSeq System, the amplified TCR beta libraries were sequenced as 87-base-pair reads. The original methods were these. In a later analysis, 70 million to 95 million unique TCR beta chains were counted across the 650 to 750 repertoires, and roughly 11 million of these chains were shared by at least two donors. A nearest-neighbor algorithm error-corrected the raw reads and collapsed the reads into unique sequences, merging closely related sequences to remove PCR and sequencing errors. CDR3 sequences were aligned to IMGT reference sequences to assign V, D and J gene segments. Each retained sequence needed at least a six-nucleotide match to both a V gene segment and a J gene segment. A rearrangement counted as productive if the CDR3 had no stop codons and remained in frame with V and J, and every other rearrangement counted as non-productive. Following IMGT convention, CDR3 was defined as the stretch from the second conserved V-encoded cysteine to the conserved J-encoded phenylalanine. Sequences without an unambiguous match to a single V gene segment were excluded from the earlier analysis of about 600 of the donors. An earlier analysis of fewer than 750 of the donors called V segments functional above 56.7% productive rearrangements and segregating when the between-donor standard deviation exceeded 5%. A statistical classification framework was built for diagnosing cytomegalovirus status from the catalog of TCR beta chain sequences. A later analysis assigned V and J genes by comparing TCR nucleotide sequences with IMGT/GENE-DB human TR gene sequences. A later analysis assigned CDR3 sequences and most-parsimonious VDJ recombination scenarios with the TCRdist pipeline. In a later analysis, each TCR beta chain was defined by its CDR3 amino acid sequence together with its V-gene family, and reads without a unique V-gene family were excluded. As a way to deal with suspected cross-contamination and a sequencing artifact, a later analysis dropped more than 500 nucleotide sequences that were highly shared and had low generation probability. A later analysis calculated a clonal expansion index for each public chain from normalized within-repertoire ranks of inferred template counts. In a later analysis, generation probabilities were computed using a VDJ recombination model fitted to out-of-frame rearrangements, and the results were checked against IGoR. A later analysis scored TCR-TCR, TCR-HLA and TCR-CMV co-occurrence with hypergeometric tests, applying a repertoire-size bias correction to TCR pairs. To estimate false discovery rates, a later analysis permuted the HLA or CMV assignments 20 times. In a later analysis, co-occurring TCRs were grouped using DBSCAN, and TCRdist sequence similarity was added for clustering within HLA-allele-positive subsets. Repertoires with fewer than 30,000 or more than 120,000 public chains were left out of co-occurrence clustering, as were several repertoires with anomalous nucleotide sharing. TCRdb re-hosts the immuneACCESS table, in-frame sequences only. Its copies lack some clones; in the studies checked, an unresolved V gene accounts for under half of them, and the cause for the rest is not known. The V and J calls and clone size come from that table; D and trimming were worked out from the DNA. This sample holds just over 150,000 clones; 60% to 80% were observed only once. The ten largest clones take up around 1% of the sample.

This clone came up once. Its antigen is currently not known. Base-call qualities are not available, and no considerably larger clone is one nucleotide away. V ends up 6 bases short and J 3 bases short, with an unmatched junction base count of 14. From the cysteine up to the phenylalanine, the CDR3 has a length of 17 residues. Only the CDR3 portion is preserved as DNA: 51 bases, with reading frame beginning at the first base. Taken from the germline V gene, the CDR1 and CDR2 loops are SGHDT and YYEEEE. The cohort consisted of 650 to 700 healthy bone marrow donors. At the time of sampling, every cohort member was nominally healthy, though immune exposures that went unrecorded were likely present. The donor was CMV seropositive and was included in the group of approximately 300 seropositive cohort members. A peripheral blood sample was collected from each donor, and TCR beta sequencing was performed on peripheral blood mononuclear cells. Genomic DNA was extracted from the blood cell samples with the Qiagen DNeasy Blood Extraction Kit.

This sequence was found in a woman in her forties or fifties in good health and CMV-seropositive. The sequencing input was PBMCs. The chain employs TRBV5-6 and TRBJ2-7, with 11 bases in between that match TRBD1. The DNA reads TGTGCCAGCACCCCGCGGGACAGGGGGGTGAAACTCTACGAGCAGTACTTC. It codes for CASTPRDRGVKLYEQYF.